These 25 T cell receptor beta chains were sequenced from one sample in a study of T cell repertoires in cytomegalovirus infection (dated by TCRdb to the late 2010s). Sequencing instrument: Illumina HiSeq 1500. TCRdb cleaned the public reads at Q25 with fastp, built clones with MiXCR and kept in-frame beta chains. Rows matching on CDR3 protein sequence are summarized as one entry with the most common DNA and genes. A total of approximately 600,000 distinct CDR3 sequences appear in this sample, around two fifths of them only once. The leading ten clones occupy around 46% of the sample. Their antigens are not known. This specimen's treatment or condition label, per the study, means: in vitro stimulation with specific CMV peptide epitopes to enrich CMV-specific T cells. This specimen consisted of cultured PBMCs, obtained from culture after CMV antigen stimulation. The source of these receptors is a human donor in good health (CMV status not recorded). Some clones in this sample may be carry-over from other donors' samples.

This chain connects TRBV20-1 to TRBJ2-7, with D perhaps TRBD2 (5 bases). The CDR3 spans 15 residues. CDR1 and CDR2 (germline): DFQATT, SNEGSKA (reference sequence). V was cut by 3 bases and J by 5 bases, with 20 bases left in between. The DNA for the CDR3 is TGCAGTGCTAGCCTCCTGAAGGCGGACTTGCACGAGCAGTACTTC. This codes for CSASLLKADLHEQYF.

This chain connects TRBV5-5 to TRBJ2-7; D ambiguous. Germline V lookup: CDR1 SGHKS, CDR2 YYEKEE (reference sequence). The CDR3 loop spans 14 amino acids. Between the trimmed V and J ends, which lost 4 bases and 5 bases, there was a span of 16 bases. The chain's CDR3 is CASSRFGPPDEQYF. CDR3 DNA: TGTGCCAGCAGCCGCTTCGGGCCGCCGGACGAGCAGTACTTC.

The genes are TRBV5-4 and TRBJ2-5; D ambiguous. V gave up 5 bases and J gave up 5 bases, with 13 bases separating them. Germline CDR1 reads SGHNT; CDR2 reads YYREEE (reference sequence). The CDR3 sequence is 13 residues long. CDR3 region: CASSQNNRETQYF. The CDR3 DNA reads as TGTGCCAGCAGTCAGAATAATCGGGAGACCCAGTACTTC.

The chain couples TRBV6-2 or TRBV6-3 to TRBJ1-2, with TRBD1 as a possible D gene (6 bases). The V and J ends lost 7 bases and 2 bases respectively, with 14 bases between them. The CDR3 is made up of 14 amino acids. In germline, CDR1 is MNHEY, CDR2 SVGEGT. CDR3 bases: TGTGCCAGCATTGTCGAGGGGGAAAACTATGGCTACACCTTC. It specifies CASIVEGENYGYTF.

This clonotype turned up a few times. This chain uses TRBV4-1 with TRBJ1-4, with 9 bases fitting TRBD1. Germline CDR1 and CDR2: MGHRA and YSYEKL. The CDR3 is 15 amino acids. With 0 bases clipped from V and 7 bases from J, the junction kept 3 bases outside the gene matches. The DNA for the CDR3 is TGCGCCAGCAGCCAAGAGACAGGGGGTCTTGAAAAACTGTTTTTT. Translated, it gives CASSQETGGLEKLFF.

The V gene is TRBV7-2, the J gene TRBJ2-1; no clear D gene. This CDR3 has 15 amino acids. Trimming stripped 0 bases from V and 2 bases from J, with 8 bases between. Germline assignment: CDR1 SGHTA and CDR2 FQGNSA. CDR3 in DNA: TGTGCCAGCAGCTTAGCGGCAGTAGCCTACAATGAGCAGTTCTTC. Translating gives CASSLAAVAYNEQFF.

Note on this clonotype: One end of the junction fails to match germline, which may point to a read error. J is TRBJ2-6 and V is TRBV7-9; no definite D call. This CDR3 is built from 16 residues. Germline lookup yields CDR1 SEHNR and CDR2 FQNEAQ (reference sequence). CDR3 sequence (DNA): TGTGCCAGTAGCTTAGTCCGTAACTCTGGGGCCAACGTCCTGACTTTC. Its protein product is CASSLVRNSGANVLTF.

A few counts support this clonotype. This chain connects TRBV7-2 to TRBJ1-2, with D uncertain. Germline CDR1 SGHTA, CDR2 FQGNSA. With 4 bases removed from V and 2 bases from J, the gap between germline ends came to 8 bases. CDR3 length: 13 residues. Here the CDR3 reads CASSSGANYGYTF. The CDR3 nucleotides read TGTGCCAGCAGCTCCGGTGCCAACTATGGCTACACCTTC.

This clonotype was observed a single time. The J gene is TRBJ2-7, the V gene TRBV20-1; no clear D. The ends were cut back, 3 bases at V and 0 bases at J, with 15 bases in the middle. Germline V gene lookup returns CDR1 DFQATT and CDR2 SNEGSKA (reference sequence). The CDR3 loop spans 15 amino acids. The CDR3, as DNA: TGCAGTGCTAGTAACCTAGTTGTATTCTCCTACGAGCAGTACTTC. It translates to CSASNLVVFSYEQYF.

The table lists this clonotype with a few counts. CDR3 amino acids: CASSPDRGRGNTGELFF. In DNA form, the CDR3 reads TGTGCCAGCAGCCCCGACAGGGGGCGTGGGAACACCGGGGAGCTGTTTTTT. The chain couples TRBV7-2 to TRBJ2-2; 10 nucleotides line up with TRBD1. V lost 5 bases, J lost 1 base, and 7 bases stayed unmatched. CDR1 is SGHTA and CDR2 is FQGNSA in the germline V gene. The CDR3 consists of 17 residues.

The chain combines TRBV4-2 with TRBJ1-1; the D is unclear. The germline V gene encodes CDR1 LGHNA and CDR2 YNFKEQ. V lost 2 bases, J lost 2 bases, and 3 bases lay in between. The CDR3 is made up of 12 amino acids. The chain's CDR3 is CASSQFNTEAFF. The CDR3 DNA is TGTGCCAGCAGCCAATTTAACACTGAAGCTTTCTTT.

This clonotype was picked up many times. V usage is TRBV7-2 and J usage is TRBJ1-2; no reliable D call. Trimming pared 3 bases from V and 2 bases from J, leaving 10 bases between. Germline V lookup: CDR1 SGHTA, CDR2 FQGNSA. The CDR3 is 14 residues long. Here the CDR3 DNA reads TGTGCCAGCAGCTTCGTAGGAGGGAACTATGGCTACACCTTC. Its translation: CASSFVGGNYGYTF.

This clonotype was found a few times. The chain employs TRBV7-2 and TRBJ2-7; D is uncertain. There are 15 residues in the CDR3. V lost 2 bases and J 3 bases, leaving 14 bases between the germline ends. CDR1 is SGHTA, CDR2 FQGNSA, per germline. The CDR3 sequence: CASSLSNSWVYEQYF. For the CDR3, the DNA is TGTGCCAGCAGCTTATCCAATAGTTGGGTCTACGAGCAGTACTTC.

V gene TRBV20-1 combines with J gene TRBJ2-1; 10 bases are a match to TRBD2. The CDR3 length is 14 residues. Germline loops: CDR1 DFQATT, CDR2 SNEGSKA (reference sequence). J gave up 7 bases and V 6 bases, and 9 bases lay outside the gene matches. The CDR3 reads CSAGLASGGNEQFF. In DNA, the CDR3 is TGCAGTGCCGGTTTGGCTAGCGGGGGAAATGAGCAGTTCTTC.

The CDR3 loop reads CSAQKGPLAGGSDTQYF. CDR3 DNA: TGCAGTGCGCAGAAGGGTCCACTAGCGGGAGGTTCAGATACGCAGTATTTT. The chain joins TRBV20-1 to TRBJ2-3; TRBD2 aligns across 12 bases. The CDR3 covers 17 residues. Germline trimming cut 6 bases from V and 4 bases from J; bases unmatched to any gene: 14. Germline assignment: CDR1 DFQATT and CDR2 SNEGSKA (reference sequence).

The table lists this clonotype with a few counts. In DNA, the CDR3 is TGTGCCAGCAGCCCGCAACCCGTGGGTTGGGGGAACACTGAAGCTTTCTTT. It translates to CASSPQPVGWGNTEAFF. The gene calls are TRBV7-2 and TRBJ1-1, with D uncertain. The CDR3 contains 17 residues. Trimming took off 5 bases at V and 1 base at J, with 20 bases between the two ends. The germline gives CDR1 SGHTA, CDR2 FQGNSA.

The chain employs TRBV5-4 and TRBJ2-5, with D hard to call. The CDR3 sequence is 14 residues long. V lost 3 bases and J lost 1, with 10 bases in between. CDR1 and CDR2 from the germline V gene are SGHNT and YYREEE (reference sequence). DNA of the CDR3: TGTGCCAGCAGCTCCTCTGTAGCCCAAGAGACCCAGTACTTC. Amino acids: CASSSSVAQETQYF.

This sequence joins TRBV4-3 and TRBJ2-5; 10 bases map to TRBD1. The CDR3 contains 16 residues. The V gene's germline CDR1 is LGHNA and CDR2 YSLEER. V lost 1 base, J lost 3 bases, and 5 bases stayed unmatched. CDR3 sequence: CASSQVGGQGKETQYF. CDR3 in DNA: TGCGCCAGCAGCCAAGTAGGGGGACAGGGGAAAGAGACCCAGTACTTC.

This chain joins TRBV14 and TRBJ2-7, with D possibly being TRBD2 (5 bases). CDR3 length: 15 residues. V was clipped by 4 bases and J by 3 bases, with 16 bases between them. Germline V CDR1 and CDR2: SGHDN, FVKESK. CDR3 coding DNA: TGTGCCAGCAGCCGAGGTAGAGGGTCGGGCTACGAGCAGTACTTC. The encoded protein is CASSRGRGSGYEQYF.

This clonotype showed up just a few times. This chain joins TRBV12-3 or TRBV12-4 and TRBJ1-4, with D unclear. The ends were cut back, 1 base at V and 7 bases at J, with 10 bases in the middle. This CDR3 region has 14 residues. The CDR3 here is CASSLGLGREKLFF. The DNA for the CDR3 is TGTGCCAGCAGTTTAGGACTCGGCCGTGAAAAACTGTTTTTT.

This clonotype has more than one count but fewer than ten. The J gene is TRBJ1-1, the V gene TRBV7-6, with TRBD1 matching over 7 bases. The germline V gene has CDR1 SGHVS and CDR2 FNYEAQ. This CDR3 comprises 15 residues. V was clipped by 8 bases and J by 4 bases; unmatched bases: 13. The CDR3 sequence is CASSSLSGTVTEAFF. In DNA, the CDR3 is TGTGCCAGCTCGAGTTTGTCCGGGACAGTCACTGAAGCTTTCTTT.

The CDR3 loop reads CAGRTGPDPGNTIYF. DNA of the CDR3: TGTGCCGGACGAACAGGGCCGGACCCTGGAAACACCATATATTTT. The chain links TRBV5-3 to TRBJ1-3, with a possible D match to TRBD1 (6 bases). TRBV5-3 is known as an ORF, though its function is uncertain. V was pared by 10 bases and J by 2 bases, with 19 bases between. CDR3 length: 15 residues.

The V call is TRBV5-6, the J call TRBJ2-1; 8 bases align to TRBD1. This CDR3 comprises 16 residues. Germline loops: CDR1 SGHDT, CDR2 YYEEEE. V trimming: 4 bases; J trimming: 10 bases; junction bases outside the gene matches: 16. The DNA of the CDR3 is TGTGCCAGCAGCGAGGGTGATCCAGGGGGCATCGGAGAGCAGTTCTTC. Translated, it gives CASSEGDPGGIGEQFF.

This clonotype was counted only a few times. The rearrangement links TRBV4-1 to TRBJ2-4; 9 nucleotides agree with TRBD1. CDR1 is MGHRA and CDR2 is YSYEKL in the germline V gene. This CDR3 region has 19 residues. V lost 2 bases, J lost 0 bases, and 11 bases stayed unmatched. CDR3 DNA sequence: TGCGCCAGCAGCCAATGGGGACAGGGTGGTCAGATAGCCAAAAACATTCAGTACTTC. It encodes CASSQWGQGGQIAKNIQYF.

The chain recombines TRBV7-9 with TRBJ2-3; the D is unclear. Trimming removed 1 base from V and 2 bases from J, with 10 bases in between. Germline CDR1 SEHNR, CDR2 FQNEAQ (reference sequence). The CDR3 totals 15 residues. The CDR3 DNA is TGTGCCAGCAGCTTAGGATGGACCCTCACAGATACGCAGTATTTT. Residues: CASSLGWTLTDTQYF. Full variable domain (outside the CDR3, taken from reference TRBV7-9 and TRBJ2-3): DTGVSQNPRHKITKRGQNVTFRCDPISEHNRLYWYRQTLGQGPEFLTYFQNEAQLEKSRLLSDRFSAERPKGSFSTLEIQRTEQGDSAMYLCASSLGWTLTDTQYFGPGTRLTVL.